The clone carrying this T cell receptor (beta chain) was picked up a small number of times. RNA transcripts gave rise to amplified TCR beta CDR3 regions. A set of HTBI primers served as the primers for a first-round RT-PCR of the TCR CDR3. MiXCR, applied by TCRdb to the multiplex PCR reads, yields one record per CDR3 protein. The sample lists over 350,000 distinct CDR3 sequences; less than 20% were seen once. This sample is drawn from a study of T cells in Graves' hyperthyroidism and ophthalmopathy. The germline V gene encodes CDR1 SGDLS and CDR2 YYNGEE. The CDR3 extends over 15 amino acids. Trimming took off 0 bases at V and 1 base at J, with 10 bases between the two ends.

Input material: blood. The sequence came from a man aged 18 to 30 with Graves' ophthalmopathy. The chain carries TRBV9 and TRBJ2-5; D is tentatively TRBD1 or TRBD2 (5 bases each). CDR3 residues: CASSVGGGVQETQYF. DNA of the CDR3: TGTGCCAGCAGCGTAGGTGGGGGTGTCCAAGAGACCCAGTACTTC. Drawing the rest from reference TRBV9 and TRBJ2-5, the complete variable domain is DSGVTQTPKHLITATGQRVTLRCSPRSGDLSVYWYQQSLDQGLQFLIQYYNGEERAKGNILERFSAQQFPDLHSELNLSSLELGDSALYFCASSVGGGVQETQYFGPGTRLLVL.